The T cell receptor beta chain under discussion was sequenced for a study of T cells after yellow fever vaccination. Study outcomes and limitations: Subsequent booster samples again held most clones from primary vaccination (96% CD4, about 90% CD8). A limited proportion of clonotypes was detected within both the CD4 and CD8 compartments.

A remark on this clonotype: What it binds is unknown.

Conversion of TCR transcripts into cDNA relied on 5'RACE template switching, which added a universal primer site and UMIs. One entry per CDR3 protein results from TCRdb running MiXCR on the 5' RACE reads. The sample lists about 320,000 distinct CDR3 sequences, approximately 11% occurring once. V lost 5 bases, J lost 8 bases, and 17 bases lay in between. The CDR3 has 14 residues. The TCR comes from a man between 18 and 29 years old who received the YFV17D yellow fever vaccine. The specimen comprised CD4+ T cells sorted from PBMCs, sampled 45 days after the yellow fever booster vaccination. This chain links TRBV12-3 or TRBV12-4 with TRBJ2-3, with D possibly being TRBD2 (5 bases). CDR3 nucleotide sequence: TGTGCCAGCAGTACCGGACTCCAGCACGGTACGCAGTATTTT. Translation: CASSTGLQHGTQYF.